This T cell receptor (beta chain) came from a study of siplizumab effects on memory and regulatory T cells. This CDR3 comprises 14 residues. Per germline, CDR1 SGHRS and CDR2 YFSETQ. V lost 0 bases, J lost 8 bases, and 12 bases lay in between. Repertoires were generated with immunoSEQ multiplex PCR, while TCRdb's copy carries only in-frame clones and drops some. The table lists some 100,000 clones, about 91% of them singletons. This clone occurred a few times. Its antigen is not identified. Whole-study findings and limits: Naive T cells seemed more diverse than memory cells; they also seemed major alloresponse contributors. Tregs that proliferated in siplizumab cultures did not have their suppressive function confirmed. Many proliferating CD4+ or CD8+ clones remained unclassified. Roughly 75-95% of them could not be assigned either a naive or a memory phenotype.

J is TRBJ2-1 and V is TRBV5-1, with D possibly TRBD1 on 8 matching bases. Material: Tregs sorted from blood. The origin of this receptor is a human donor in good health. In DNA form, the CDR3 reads TGCGCCAGCAGCTTGGGACAGGGGAGGGATGAGCAGTTCTTC. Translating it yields CASSLGQGRDEQFF.